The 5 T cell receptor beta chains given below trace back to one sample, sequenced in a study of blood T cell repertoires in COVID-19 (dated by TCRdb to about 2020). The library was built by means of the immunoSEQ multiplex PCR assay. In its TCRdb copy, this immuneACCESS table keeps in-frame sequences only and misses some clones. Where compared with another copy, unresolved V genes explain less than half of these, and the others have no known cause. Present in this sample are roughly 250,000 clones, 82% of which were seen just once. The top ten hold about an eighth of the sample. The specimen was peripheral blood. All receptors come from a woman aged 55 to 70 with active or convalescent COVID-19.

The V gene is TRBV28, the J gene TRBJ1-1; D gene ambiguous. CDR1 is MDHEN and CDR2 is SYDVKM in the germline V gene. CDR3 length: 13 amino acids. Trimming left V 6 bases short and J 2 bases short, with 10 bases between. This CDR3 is CASRRSGNTEAFF. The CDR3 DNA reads TGTGCCAGCAGGCGCTCAGGAAACACTGAAGCTTTCTTT.

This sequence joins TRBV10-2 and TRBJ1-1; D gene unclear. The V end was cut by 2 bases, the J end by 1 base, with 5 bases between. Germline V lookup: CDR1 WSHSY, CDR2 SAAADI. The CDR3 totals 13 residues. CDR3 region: CASSENTNTEAFF. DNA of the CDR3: TGCGCCAGCAGTGAGAACACGAACACTGAAGCTTTCTTT.

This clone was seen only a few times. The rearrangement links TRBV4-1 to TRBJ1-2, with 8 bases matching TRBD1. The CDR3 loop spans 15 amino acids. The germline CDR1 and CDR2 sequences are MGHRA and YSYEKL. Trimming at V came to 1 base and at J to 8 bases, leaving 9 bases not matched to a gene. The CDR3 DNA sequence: TGCGCCAGCAGCCAAGGACCCGTCAGGGGGCTCGGCTACACCTTC. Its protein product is CASSQGPVRGLGYTF.

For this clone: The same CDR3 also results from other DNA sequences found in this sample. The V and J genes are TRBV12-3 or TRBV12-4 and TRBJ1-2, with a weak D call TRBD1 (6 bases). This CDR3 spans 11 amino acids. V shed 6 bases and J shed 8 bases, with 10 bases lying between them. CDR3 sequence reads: CASSPGVGYTF. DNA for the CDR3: TGTGCCAGCAGCCCAGGGGTAGGCTACACCTTC.

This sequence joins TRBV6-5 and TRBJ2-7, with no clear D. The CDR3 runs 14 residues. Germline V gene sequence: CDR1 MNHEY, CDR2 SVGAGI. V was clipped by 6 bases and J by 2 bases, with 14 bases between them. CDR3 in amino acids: CASRVVPRAYEQYF. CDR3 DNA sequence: TGTGCCAGCAGGGTTGTACCGAGAGCCTACGAGCAGTACTTC.